This T cell receptor (beta chain) was documented in a study of cytomegalovirus exposure and HLA in healthy donors. Study as a whole: Per a later analysis, the approximately 620 first-cohort and some 110 validation repertoires shared one platform.

General study results and limits: The majority of TCR sequences were rare, yet some public TCRs appeared in many donors.

Only in-frame clones appear in the TCRdb table, and some are missing; sequencing was by immunoSEQ multiplex PCR. The table shows about 65,000 clones, with about 91% occurring only once. Turning to this clone: Its antigen is not known.

The V segment lost 4 bases and the J segment 8 bases; nucleotides outside the gene matches: 6. This CDR3 comprises 14 residues. In germline, CDR1 is LNHDA, CDR2 SQIVND (reference sequence). The receptor was derived from a woman aged 18-29 years in good health and CMV-seronegative. The chain recombines TRBV19 with TRBJ1-2; 11 nucleotides align to TRBD1. Sequenced sample: PBMCs. The CDR3 spells CASSTDRGLRGYTF. The CDR3 region has the DNA TGTGCCAGTAGTACGGACAGGGGGCTACGCGGCTACACCTTC.